This T cell receptor beta chain comes out of a study of blood T cells in healthy people across ages. A second PCR of about 7 to 12 cycles used a sample-barcoded 5' primer and a J-beta primer mix. Using its own MiXCR run on the 5' RACE reads, TCRdb lists one record per CDR3 protein. Counted here are 750,000 or so distinct CDR3 sequences, about 25% occurring once; the ten biggest clones make up roughly a tenth. The V and J ends lost 4 bases and 0 bases respectively, with 12 bases between them. This CDR3 region has 15 residues. Germline loops: CDR1 SGHTA, CDR2 FQGNSA. The data also belong to a second study, concerning T cells of mothers and their children.

Sample: blood. The J gene is TRBJ1-2, the V gene TRBV7-2, with TRBD1 as a possible D gene (6 bases). The sequence was obtained from a boy between 10 and 17 years old in good health. The CDR3 sequence is CASSSGQTSNYGYTF. CDR3 bases: TGTGCCAGCAGCTCCGGACAGACATCTAACTATGGCTACACCTTC. Together with reference TRBV7-2 and TRBJ1-2, the CDR3 gives the full variable domain: GAGVSQSPSNKVTEKGKDVELRCDPISGHTALYWYRQSLGQGLEFLIYFQGNSAPDKSGLPSDRFSAERTGGSVSTLTIQRTQQEDSAVYLCASSSGQTSNYGYTFGSGTRLTVV.